This T cell receptor (beta chain) appears in the sequencing data of a study of cytomegalovirus exposure and HLA in healthy donors. Use of 60 Vbeta and 13 Jbeta primers characterized the PCR. Using immunoSEQ multiplex PCR, the repertoire was profiled, and TCRdb retains in-frame clones only, with some absent. The sample records about 140,000 clones, roughly 86% being singletons. The CDR3 has 12 residues. V was shortened by 4 bases and J by 4 bases, with 7 bases between the two germline ends. The V gene's germline CDR1 is MNHNS and CDR2 SASEGT. This clone came up a few times. The antigen is not known. Study-wide points: Cytomegalovirus-associated status was assigned to about 150 TCR beta chains. Differences between HLA loci emerged in a later analysis of TCR association rates, with DRB1 most and HLA-C fewest.

This TCR was recovered from a woman in her forties in good health and CMV-seronegative. The chain uses TRBV6-1 and TRBJ1-1; weak D call: TRBD1 (5 bases). The sequencing sample was made of PBMCs. The CDR3 here is CASSAGVTEAFF. The CDR3 DNA is TGTGCCAGCAGTGCGGGGGTCACTGAAGCTTTCTTT.